This T cell receptor (beta chain) was captured by sequencing in a study of T cell changes during pregnancy in multiple sclerosis. Sequencing used immunoSEQ multiplex PCR; TCRdb keeps in-frame clones, though not all of them. The sample records 40,000 to 45,000 clones, roughly nine tenths being singletons. The count of this clone is one. Germline V gene lookup returns CDR1 SNHLY and CDR2 FYNNEI. The CDR3 has 16 amino acids. Trimming removed 6 bases from V and 3 bases from J; junction bases left unmatched: 13. The chain employs TRBV2 and TRBJ2-7; 8 positions match TRBD1. The starting material was CD4+ T cells from peripheral blood mononuclear cells, obtained before pregnancy. The sequence derives from a female donor with multiple sclerosis, enrolled in a pregnancy study. CDR3 amino acids: CASRSVQGASNYEQYF. The CDR3 DNA is TGTGCCAGCAGGTCCGTCCAGGGGGCGTCTAACTACGAGCAGTACTTC.